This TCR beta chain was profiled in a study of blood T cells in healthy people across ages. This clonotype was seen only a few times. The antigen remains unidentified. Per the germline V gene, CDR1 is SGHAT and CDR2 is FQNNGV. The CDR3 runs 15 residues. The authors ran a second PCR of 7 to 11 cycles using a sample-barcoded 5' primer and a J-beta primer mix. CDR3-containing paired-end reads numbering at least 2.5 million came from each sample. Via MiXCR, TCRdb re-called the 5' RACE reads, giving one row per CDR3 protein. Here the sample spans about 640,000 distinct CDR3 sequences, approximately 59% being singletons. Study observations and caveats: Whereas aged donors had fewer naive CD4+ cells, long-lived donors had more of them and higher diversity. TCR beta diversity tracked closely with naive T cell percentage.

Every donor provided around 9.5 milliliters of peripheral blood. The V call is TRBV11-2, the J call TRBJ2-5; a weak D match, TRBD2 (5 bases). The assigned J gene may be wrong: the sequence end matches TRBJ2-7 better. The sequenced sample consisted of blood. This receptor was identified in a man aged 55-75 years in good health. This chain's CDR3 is CASSPARTPSGEQYF. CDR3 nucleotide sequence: TGTGCCAGCAGTCCCGCGCGGACTCCCAGCGGCGAGCAGTACTTC.